This T cell receptor (beta chain) was identified during a study of T cell responses to AZD1222 COVID-19 vaccine. Points from the study as a whole: Only five or six AZD1222 recipients were seropositive at baseline.

Some clones are missing from TCRdb's copy, which holds only in-frame ones; the method was immunoSEQ multiplex PCR. The sample consists of 120,000 to 150,000 clones, more than 85% of them appearing once. For this clone: The antigen is undetermined.

After removal of 6 bases from V and 5 bases from J, the junction contained 12 bases not matched to a gene. Looked up from germline, CDR1 is MNHEY and CDR2 is SVGAGI. The CDR3 length is 15 residues. Sequencing used peripheral blood, obtained on day 0 of AZD1222 vaccination. The J gene is TRBJ2-5, the V gene TRBV6-5; 7 bases are a match to TRBD1. This clonotype was obtained from an adult in good health. This CDR3 is CASRVTGSNWETQYF. The DNA for the CDR3 is TGTGCCAGCAGGGTGACAGGGTCGAATTGGGAGACCCAGTACTTC.